The following is a TCR beta chain sequence with its context. The clone's antigen remains unknown. No qualities accompany the bases; no much larger clone lies one base away. The sample originates from a study of T cells after posttransplantation cyclophosphamide (dated by TCRdb to about 2016). Some background on the complete study: The study tracked T cell repertoire reconstitution by TRB sequencing after myeloablative bone marrow transplantation using posttransplantation cyclophosphamide as GVHD prophylaxis. Antigen receptor sequencing covered samples from a few dozen PTCy-treated patients and 16 of their related bone marrow donors. TRB sequencing was performed on blood from all 35 or so PTCy patients with 1-year posttransplant specimens. In 3 patients, TRB sequencing was also performed on up to roughly 3 more blood samples taken 2 to 5.2 years after transplant, and in 4 patients, pretransplant blood was also TRB-sequenced. Because TRA and TRB clonality correlated tightly in 10 or so samples, later TCR analyses were limited to TRB. Public TRB sequences were checked against a database of over 3,600 sequences associated with responses to pathogens, tumor antigens, self-antigens and alloantigens.

Results and caveats for the whole study, not just this receptor: The TRB repertoires of T cells infiltrating skin or GI tract showed only limited overlap with the TRB repertoires of T cells in blood. Across roughly 40 patients, recipient CMV seropositivity and CMV reactivation were highly associated with TRB clonality; PTCy diversity was similar to CNI/methotrexate controls. At 1-2 months, donor-recipient similarity was low but rose over the first year, and the later blood repertoires were often dominated by donor CD8+ memory clones.

V is cut back by 5 bases and J by 10 bases, with 7 bases in the junction unmatched. From its cysteine to its phenylalanine, the CDR3 spans 12 amino acids. Kept here is only the CDR3 DNA, which spans 36 bases and is read in frame from base 1. In the germline V gene (reference sequence), CDR1 corresponds to SGHNT and CDR2 to YYREEE. The treatment or condition label, read with the paper, signifies: high-dose cyclophosphamide on days +3 and +4 as single-agent GVHD prophylaxis. PTCy patients received busulfan and fludarabine conditioning, a related or unrelated marrow graft, and cyclophosphamide on days +3 and +4. The PTCy-treated patients were drawn from a prospective, multi-institutional clinical trial. Peripheral blood and bone marrow mononuclear cells were isolated by Ficoll-Hypaque density centrifugation and were cryopreserved. Genomic DNA was the input for TRB sequencing, which was run either with the immunoSEQ assay at survey resolution or with the hsTCRB kit. As for how the authors treated the data: Initial read processing used immunoSEQ software, and repertoire analyses used the LymphoSeq R package. For each TRB dataset, clonality was calculated as 1 minus normalized Shannon entropy, and the Gini coefficient was computed as well. To infer phenotypes in unsorted samples, TRB sequences from sorted subsets of the recipient or donor were mapped onto the unsorted samples of the same recipient. Here the immuneACCESS table is served through TCRdb, limited to in-frame sequences with V and J called. Missing clones are a known gap in these copies; in checked studies unresolved V genes cover under half, and the rest lacks a known reason. That table gives V, J and clone size, and the DNA gave D and trimming. This sample holds 1,900 or so clones; roughly 80% were observed only once. Roughly 19% of the sample lies in the top ten.

The starting material was PBMCs, obtained around 280 days after allogeneic stem cell transplant with posttransplant cyclophosphamide. The origin of this receptor is a male patient younger than 45 who received an allogeneic stem cell transplant from a related donor, was CMV-positive, and had acute GVHD only. After a transplant, some T cells may have been passed on by the graft donor. The chain joins TRBV5-4 to TRBJ2-3; TRBD2 aligns with 7 central bases. Here the CDR3 is given as CASSTGGSAQYF. The DNA sequence is given as TGTGCCAGCAGTACGGGGGGTAGTGCGCAGTATTTT.